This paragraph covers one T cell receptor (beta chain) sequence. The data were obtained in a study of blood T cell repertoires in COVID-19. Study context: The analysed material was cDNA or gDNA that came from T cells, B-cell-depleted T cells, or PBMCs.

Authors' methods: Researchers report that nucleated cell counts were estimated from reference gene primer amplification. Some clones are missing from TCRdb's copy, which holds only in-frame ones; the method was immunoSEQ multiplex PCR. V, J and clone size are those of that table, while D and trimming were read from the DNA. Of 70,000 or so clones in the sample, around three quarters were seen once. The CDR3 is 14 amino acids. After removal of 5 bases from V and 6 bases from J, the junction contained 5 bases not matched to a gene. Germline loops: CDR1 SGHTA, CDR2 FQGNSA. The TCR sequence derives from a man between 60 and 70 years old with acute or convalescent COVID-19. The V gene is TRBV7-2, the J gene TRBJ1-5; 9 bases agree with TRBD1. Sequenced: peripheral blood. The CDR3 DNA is TGTGCCAGCAGCCCGACAGGGGGGGTTCAGCCCCAGCATTTT. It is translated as CASSPTGGVQPQHF.